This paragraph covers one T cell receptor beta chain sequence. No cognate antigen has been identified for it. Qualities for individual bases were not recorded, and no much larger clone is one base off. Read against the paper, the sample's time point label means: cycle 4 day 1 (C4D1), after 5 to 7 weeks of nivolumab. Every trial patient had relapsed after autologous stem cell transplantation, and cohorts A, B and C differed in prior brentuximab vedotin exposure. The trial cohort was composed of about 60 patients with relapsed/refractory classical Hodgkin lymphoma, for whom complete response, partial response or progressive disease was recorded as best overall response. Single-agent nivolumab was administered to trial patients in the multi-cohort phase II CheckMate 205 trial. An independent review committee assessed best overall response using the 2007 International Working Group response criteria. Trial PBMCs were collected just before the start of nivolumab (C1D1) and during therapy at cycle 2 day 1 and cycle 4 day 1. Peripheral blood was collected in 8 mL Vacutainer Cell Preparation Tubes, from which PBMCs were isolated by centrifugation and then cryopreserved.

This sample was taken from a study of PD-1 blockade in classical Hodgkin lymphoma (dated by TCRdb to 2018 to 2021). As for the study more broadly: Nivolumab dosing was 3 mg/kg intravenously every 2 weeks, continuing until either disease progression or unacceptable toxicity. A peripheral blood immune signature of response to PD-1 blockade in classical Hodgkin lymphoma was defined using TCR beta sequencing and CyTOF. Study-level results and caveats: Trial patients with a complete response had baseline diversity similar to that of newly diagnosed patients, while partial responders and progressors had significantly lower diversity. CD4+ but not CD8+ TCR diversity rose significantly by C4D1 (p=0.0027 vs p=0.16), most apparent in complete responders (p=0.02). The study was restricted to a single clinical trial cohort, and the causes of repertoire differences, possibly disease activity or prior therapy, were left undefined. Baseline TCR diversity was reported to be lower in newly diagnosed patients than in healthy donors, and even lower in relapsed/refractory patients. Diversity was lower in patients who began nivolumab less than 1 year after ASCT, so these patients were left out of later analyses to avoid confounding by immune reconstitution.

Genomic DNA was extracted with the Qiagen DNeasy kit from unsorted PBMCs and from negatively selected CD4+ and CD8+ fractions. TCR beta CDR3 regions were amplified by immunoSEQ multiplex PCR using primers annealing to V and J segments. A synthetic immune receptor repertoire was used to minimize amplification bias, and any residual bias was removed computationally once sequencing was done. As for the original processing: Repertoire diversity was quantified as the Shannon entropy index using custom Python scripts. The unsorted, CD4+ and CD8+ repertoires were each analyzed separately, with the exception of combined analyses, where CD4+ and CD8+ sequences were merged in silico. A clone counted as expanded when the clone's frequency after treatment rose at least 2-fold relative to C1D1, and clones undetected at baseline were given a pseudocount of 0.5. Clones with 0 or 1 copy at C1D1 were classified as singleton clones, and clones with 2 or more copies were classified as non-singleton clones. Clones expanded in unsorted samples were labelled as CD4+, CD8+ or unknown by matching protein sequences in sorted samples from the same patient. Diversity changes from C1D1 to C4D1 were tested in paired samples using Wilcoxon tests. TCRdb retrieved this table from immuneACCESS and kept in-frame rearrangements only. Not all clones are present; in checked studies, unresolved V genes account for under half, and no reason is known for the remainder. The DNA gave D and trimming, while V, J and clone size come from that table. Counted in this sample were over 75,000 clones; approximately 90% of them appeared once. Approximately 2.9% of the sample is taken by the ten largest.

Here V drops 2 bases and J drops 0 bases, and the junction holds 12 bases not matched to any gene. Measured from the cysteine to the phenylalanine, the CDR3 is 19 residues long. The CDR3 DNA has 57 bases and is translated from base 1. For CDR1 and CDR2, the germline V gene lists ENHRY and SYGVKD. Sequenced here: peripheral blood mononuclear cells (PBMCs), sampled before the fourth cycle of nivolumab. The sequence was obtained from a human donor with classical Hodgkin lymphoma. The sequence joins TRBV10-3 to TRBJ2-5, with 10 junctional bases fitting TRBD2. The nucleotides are TGTGCCATCAGTGAGCCGGTTCCGGGACTAGCGTACAACCAAGAGACCCAGTACTTC. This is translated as CAISEPVPGLAYNQETQYF.